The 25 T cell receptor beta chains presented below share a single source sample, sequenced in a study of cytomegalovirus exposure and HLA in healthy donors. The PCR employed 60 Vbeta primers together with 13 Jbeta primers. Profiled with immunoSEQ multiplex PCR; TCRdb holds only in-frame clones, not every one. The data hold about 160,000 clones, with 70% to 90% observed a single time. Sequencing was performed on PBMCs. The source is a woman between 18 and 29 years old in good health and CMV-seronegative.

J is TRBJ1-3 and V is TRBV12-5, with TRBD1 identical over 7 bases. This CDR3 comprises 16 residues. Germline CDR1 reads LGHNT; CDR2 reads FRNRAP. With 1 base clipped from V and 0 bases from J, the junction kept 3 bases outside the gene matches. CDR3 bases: TGTGCTAGTGGTTTGGCAGGGGGTAACTCTGGAAACACCATATATTTT. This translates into CASGLAGGNSGNTIYF.

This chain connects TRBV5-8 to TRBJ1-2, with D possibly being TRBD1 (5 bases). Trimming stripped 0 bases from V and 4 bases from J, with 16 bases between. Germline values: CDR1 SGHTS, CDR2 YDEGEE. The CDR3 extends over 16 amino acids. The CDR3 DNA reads TGTGCCAGCAGCTTGGATGGGGGGTGGCTCCCCTATGGCTACACCTTC. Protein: CASSLDGGWLPYGYTF.

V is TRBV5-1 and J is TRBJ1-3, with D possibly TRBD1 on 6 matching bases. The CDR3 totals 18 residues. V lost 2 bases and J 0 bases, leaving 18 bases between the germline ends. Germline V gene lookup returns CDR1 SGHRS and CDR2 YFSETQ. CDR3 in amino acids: CASSLHGQTGISGNTIYF. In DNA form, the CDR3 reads TGCGCCAGCAGCTTACATGGACAGACCGGAATCTCTGGAAACACCATATATTTT.

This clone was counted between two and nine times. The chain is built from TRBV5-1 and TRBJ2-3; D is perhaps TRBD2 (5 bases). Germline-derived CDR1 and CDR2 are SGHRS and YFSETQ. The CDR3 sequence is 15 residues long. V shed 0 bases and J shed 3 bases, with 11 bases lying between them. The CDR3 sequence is CASSLAGSVTDTQYF. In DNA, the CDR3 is TGCGCCAGCAGCTTGGCTGGGAGTGTGACAGATACGCAGTATTTT.

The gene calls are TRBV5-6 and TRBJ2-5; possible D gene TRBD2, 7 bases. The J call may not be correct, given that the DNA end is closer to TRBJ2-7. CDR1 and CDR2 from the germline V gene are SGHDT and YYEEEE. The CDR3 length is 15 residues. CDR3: CASSLNGGLAYEQYF. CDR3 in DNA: TGTGCCAGCAGCTTGAACGGGGGGCTCGCCTACGAGCAGTACTTC.

The CDR3 spells CASSLSRLDTEAFF. CDR3 DNA: TGTGCCAGCAGTTTATCTCGACTGGACACTGAAGCTTTCTTT. V and J are TRBV27 and TRBJ1-1, with D hard to call. Germline V gene lookup returns CDR1 MNHEY and CDR2 SMNVEV (reference sequence). This CDR3 is 14 amino acids long. The V end was cut by 0 bases, the J end by 3 bases, with 8 bases between.

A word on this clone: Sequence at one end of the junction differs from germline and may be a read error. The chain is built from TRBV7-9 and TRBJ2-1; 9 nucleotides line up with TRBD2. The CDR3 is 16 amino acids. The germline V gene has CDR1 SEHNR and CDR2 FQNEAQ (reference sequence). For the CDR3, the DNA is TGTTCCAGCAGCTTAGTCGGCGGGAGGGCTGTTAATGAGCAGTTCTTC. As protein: CSSSLVGGRAVNEQFF.

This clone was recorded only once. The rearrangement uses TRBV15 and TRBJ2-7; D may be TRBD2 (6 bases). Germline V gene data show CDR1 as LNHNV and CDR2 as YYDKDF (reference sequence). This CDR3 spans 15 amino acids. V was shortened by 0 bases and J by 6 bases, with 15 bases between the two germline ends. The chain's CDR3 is CATSRDLTGASEQYF. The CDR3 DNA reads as TGTGCCACCAGCAGAGATTTAACGGGAGCCTCCGAGCAGTACTTC.

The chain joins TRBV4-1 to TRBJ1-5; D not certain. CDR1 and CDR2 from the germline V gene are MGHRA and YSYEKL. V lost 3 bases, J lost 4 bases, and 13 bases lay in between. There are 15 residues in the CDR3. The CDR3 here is CASSHHWELNQPQHF. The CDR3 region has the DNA TGCGCCAGCAGCCACCATTGGGAGCTAAATCAGCCCCAGCATTTT.

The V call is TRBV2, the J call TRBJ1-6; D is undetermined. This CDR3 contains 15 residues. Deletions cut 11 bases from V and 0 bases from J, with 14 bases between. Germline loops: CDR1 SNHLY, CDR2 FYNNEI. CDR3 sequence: CAEREASSYNSPLHF. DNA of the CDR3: TGTGCCGAGAGGGAGGCGAGCTCCTATAATTCACCCCTCCACTTT.

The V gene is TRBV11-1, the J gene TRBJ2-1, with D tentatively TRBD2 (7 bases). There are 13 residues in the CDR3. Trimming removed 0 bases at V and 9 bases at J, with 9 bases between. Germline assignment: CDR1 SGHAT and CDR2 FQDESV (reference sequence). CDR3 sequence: CASSLAGGGEQFF. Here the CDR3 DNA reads TGTGCCAGCAGCTTAGCGGGAGGGGGTGAGCAGTTCTTC.

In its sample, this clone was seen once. CDR3 sequence: CASSAHRGSSYNEQFF. CDR3 nucleotides: TGTGCCAGCAGCGCCCACAGGGGGAGCTCCTACAATGAGCAGTTCTTC. The V call is TRBV7-9, the J call TRBJ2-1; 8 bases map to TRBD1. CDR1 SEHNR and CDR2 FQNEAQ come from the germline V gene (reference sequence). After removal of 5 bases from V and 0 bases from J, the junction contained 6 bases not matched to a gene. This CDR3 contains 16 residues.

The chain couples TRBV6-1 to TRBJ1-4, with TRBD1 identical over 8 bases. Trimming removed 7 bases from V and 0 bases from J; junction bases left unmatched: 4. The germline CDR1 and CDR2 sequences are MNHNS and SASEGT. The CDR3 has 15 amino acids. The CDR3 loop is CASNGQGATNEKLFF. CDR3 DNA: TGTGCCAGCAACGGACAGGGAGCAACTAATGAAAAACTGTTTTTT.

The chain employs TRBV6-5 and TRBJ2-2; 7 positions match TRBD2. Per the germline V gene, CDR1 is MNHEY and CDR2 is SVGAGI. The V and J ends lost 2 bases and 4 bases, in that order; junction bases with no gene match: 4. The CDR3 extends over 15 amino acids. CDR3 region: CASSYISGATGELFF. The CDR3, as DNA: TGTGCCAGCAGTTACATAAGCGGGGCCACCGGGGAGCTGTTTTTT.

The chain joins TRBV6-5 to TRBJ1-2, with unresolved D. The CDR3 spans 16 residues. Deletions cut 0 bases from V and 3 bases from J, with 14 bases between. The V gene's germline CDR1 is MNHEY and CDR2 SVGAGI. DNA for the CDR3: TGTGCCAGCAGTTACTCAGGGAGTACCTCGTACTATGGCTACACCTTC. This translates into CASSYSGSTSYYGYTF.

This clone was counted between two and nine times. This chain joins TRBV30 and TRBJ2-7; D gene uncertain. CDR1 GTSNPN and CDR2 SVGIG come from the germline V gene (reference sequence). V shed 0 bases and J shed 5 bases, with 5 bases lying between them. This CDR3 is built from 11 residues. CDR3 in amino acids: CAWSVLHEQYF. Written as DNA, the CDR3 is TGTGCCTGGAGTGTCCTTCACGAGCAGTACTTC.

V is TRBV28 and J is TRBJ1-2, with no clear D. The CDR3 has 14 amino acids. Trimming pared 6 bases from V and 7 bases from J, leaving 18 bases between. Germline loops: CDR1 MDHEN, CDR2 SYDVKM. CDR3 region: CASSLETRGGGYTF. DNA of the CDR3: TGTGCCAGCAGCCTGGAAACTCGAGGCGGTGGCTACACCTTC.

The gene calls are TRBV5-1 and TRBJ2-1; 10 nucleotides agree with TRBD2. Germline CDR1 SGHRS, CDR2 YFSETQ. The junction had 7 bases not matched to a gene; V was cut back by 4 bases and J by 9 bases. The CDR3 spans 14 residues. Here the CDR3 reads CASSPTSGMGEQFF. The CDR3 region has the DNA TGCGCCAGCAGCCCAACTAGCGGGATGGGTGAGCAGTTCTTC. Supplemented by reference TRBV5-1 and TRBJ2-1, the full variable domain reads KAGVTQTPRYLIKTRGQQVTLSCSPISGHRSVSWYQQTPGQGLQFLFEYFSETQRNKGNFPGRFSGRQFSNSRSEMNVSTLELGDSALYLCASSPTSGMGEQFFGPGTRLTVL.

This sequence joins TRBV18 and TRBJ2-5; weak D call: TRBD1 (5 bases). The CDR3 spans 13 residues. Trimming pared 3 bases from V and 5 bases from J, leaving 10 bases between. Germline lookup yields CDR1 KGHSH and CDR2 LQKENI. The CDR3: CASSPGAQETQYF. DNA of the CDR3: TGTGCCAGCTCACCTGGGGCGCAGGAGACCCAGTACTTC.

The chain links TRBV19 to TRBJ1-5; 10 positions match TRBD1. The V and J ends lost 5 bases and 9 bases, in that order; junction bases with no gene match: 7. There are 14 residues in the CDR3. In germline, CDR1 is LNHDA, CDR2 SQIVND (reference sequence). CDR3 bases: TGTGCCAGTAGTCCGGGACAGGGGTATTTGCCCCAGCATTTT. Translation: CASSPGQGYLPQHF.

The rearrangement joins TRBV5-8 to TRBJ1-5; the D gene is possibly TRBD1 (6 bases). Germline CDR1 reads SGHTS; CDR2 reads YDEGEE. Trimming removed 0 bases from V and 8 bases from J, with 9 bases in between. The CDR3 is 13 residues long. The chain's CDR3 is CASSLDRDEPQHF. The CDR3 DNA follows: TGTGCCAGCAGCTTGGACAGGGACGAGCCCCAGCATTTT.

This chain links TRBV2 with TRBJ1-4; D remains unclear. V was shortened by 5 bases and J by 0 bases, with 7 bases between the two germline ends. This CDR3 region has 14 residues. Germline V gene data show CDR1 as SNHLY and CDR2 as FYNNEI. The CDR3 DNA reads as TGTGCCAGCAGTCTTACTACAACTAATGAAAAACTGTTTTTT. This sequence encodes CASSLTTTNEKLFF.

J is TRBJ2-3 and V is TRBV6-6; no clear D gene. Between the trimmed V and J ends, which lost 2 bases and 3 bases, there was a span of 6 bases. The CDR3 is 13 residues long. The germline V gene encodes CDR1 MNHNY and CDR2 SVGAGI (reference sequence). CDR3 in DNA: TGTGCCAGCAGTTACAGCGTGACAGATACGCAGTATTTT. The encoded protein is CASSYSVTDTQYF.

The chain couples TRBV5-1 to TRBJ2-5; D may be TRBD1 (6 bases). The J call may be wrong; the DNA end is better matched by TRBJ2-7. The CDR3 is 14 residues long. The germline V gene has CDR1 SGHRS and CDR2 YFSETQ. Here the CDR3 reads CASSLGQAHYEQYF. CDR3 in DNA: TGCGCCAGCAGCTTGGGACAGGCGCACTACGAGCAGTACTTC.

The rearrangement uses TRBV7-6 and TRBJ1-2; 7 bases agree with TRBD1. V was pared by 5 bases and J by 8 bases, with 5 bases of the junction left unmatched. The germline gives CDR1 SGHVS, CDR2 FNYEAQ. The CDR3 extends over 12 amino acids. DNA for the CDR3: TGTGCCAGCAGCCCAGACAGGGTCGGCTACACCTTC. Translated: CASSPDRVGYTF.